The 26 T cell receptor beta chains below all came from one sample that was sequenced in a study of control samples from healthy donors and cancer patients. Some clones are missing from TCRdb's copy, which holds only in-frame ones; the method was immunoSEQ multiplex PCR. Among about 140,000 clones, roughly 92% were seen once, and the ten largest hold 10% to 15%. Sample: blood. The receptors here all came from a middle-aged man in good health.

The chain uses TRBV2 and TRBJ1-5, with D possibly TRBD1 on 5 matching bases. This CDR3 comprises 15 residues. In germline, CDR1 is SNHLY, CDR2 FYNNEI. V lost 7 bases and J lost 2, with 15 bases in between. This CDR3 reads CASNLVWGGNQPQHF. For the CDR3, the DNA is TGTGCCAGCAACCTCGTCTGGGGCGGCAATCAGCCCCAGCATTTT.

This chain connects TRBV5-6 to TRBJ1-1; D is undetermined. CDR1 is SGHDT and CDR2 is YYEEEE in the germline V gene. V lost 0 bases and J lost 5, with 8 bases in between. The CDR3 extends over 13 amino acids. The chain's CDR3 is CASSLAGVTEAFF. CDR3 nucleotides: TGTGCCAGCAGCTTGGCCGGGGTTACTGAAGCTTTCTTT.

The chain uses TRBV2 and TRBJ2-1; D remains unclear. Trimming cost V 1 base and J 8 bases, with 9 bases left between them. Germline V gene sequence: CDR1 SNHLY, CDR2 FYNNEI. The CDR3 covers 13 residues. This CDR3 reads CASSEGSADEQFF. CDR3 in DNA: TGTGCCAGCAGTGAAGGAAGCGCAGATGAGCAGTTCTTC.

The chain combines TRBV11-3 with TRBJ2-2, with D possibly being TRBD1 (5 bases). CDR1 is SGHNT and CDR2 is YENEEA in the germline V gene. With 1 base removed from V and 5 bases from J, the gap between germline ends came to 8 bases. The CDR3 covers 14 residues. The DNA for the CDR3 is TGTGCCAGCAGCTTAGGCAGGGTAACCGGGGAGCTGTTTTTT. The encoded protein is CASSLGRVTGELFF.

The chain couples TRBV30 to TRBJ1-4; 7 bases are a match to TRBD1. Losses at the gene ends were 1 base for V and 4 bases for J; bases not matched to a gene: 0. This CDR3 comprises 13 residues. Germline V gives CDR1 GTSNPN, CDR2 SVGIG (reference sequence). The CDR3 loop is CAWSGDSNEKLFF. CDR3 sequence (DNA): TGTGCCTGGAGTGGGGACAGTAATGAAAAACTGTTTTTT.

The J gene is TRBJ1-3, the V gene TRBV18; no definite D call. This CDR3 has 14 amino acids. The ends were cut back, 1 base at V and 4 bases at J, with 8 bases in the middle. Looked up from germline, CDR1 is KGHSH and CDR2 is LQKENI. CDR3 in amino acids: CASSPREGGNTIYF. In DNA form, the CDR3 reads TGTGCCAGCTCACCACGGGAAGGAGGAAACACCATATATTTT.

CDR3 nucleotide sequence: TGTGCCAGCTCCCTGGACAGGGTGCGTAATTCACCCCTCCACTTT. Translated, it gives CASSLDRVRNSPLHF. The V call is TRBV18, the J call TRBJ1-6; 8 nucleotides agree with TRBD1. Germline CDR1 reads KGHSH; CDR2 reads LQKENI. Trimming at V came to 6 bases and at J to 6 bases, leaving 7 bases not matched to a gene. The CDR3 length is 15 residues.

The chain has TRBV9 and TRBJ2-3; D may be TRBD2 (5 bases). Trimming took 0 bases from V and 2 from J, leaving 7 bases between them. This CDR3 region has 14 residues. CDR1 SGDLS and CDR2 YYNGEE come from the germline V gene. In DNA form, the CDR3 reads TGTGCCAGCAGCGTAGTTCGGGACACAGATACGCAGTATTTT. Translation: CASSVVRDTDTQYF. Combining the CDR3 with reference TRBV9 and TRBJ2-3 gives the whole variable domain DSGVTQTPKHLITATGQRVTLRCSPRSGDLSVYWYQQSLDQGLQFLIQYYNGEERAKGNILERFSAQQFPDLHSELNLSSLELGDSALYFCASSVVRDTDTQYFGPGTRLTVL.

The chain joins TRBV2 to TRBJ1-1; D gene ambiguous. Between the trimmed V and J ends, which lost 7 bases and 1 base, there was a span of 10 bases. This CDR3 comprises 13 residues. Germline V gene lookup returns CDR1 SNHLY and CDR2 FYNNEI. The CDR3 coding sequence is TGTGCCAGCACCGATACACGGAACACTGAAGCTTTCTTT. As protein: CASTDTRNTEAFF.

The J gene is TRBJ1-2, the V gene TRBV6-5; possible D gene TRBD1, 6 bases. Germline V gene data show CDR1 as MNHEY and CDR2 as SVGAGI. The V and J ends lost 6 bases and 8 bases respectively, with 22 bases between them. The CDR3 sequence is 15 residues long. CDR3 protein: CASSDSTKGGPGYTF. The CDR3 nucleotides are TGTGCCAGCAGCGATTCGACTAAAGGGGGGCCCGGCTACACCTTC.

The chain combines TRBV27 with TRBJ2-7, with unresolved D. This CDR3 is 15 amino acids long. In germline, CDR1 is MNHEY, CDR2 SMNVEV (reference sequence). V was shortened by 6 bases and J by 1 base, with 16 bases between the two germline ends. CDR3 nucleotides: TGTGCCAGCAGCCTTGAACTCGGCAGTTCCTACGAGCAGTACTTC. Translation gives CASSLELGSSYEQYF.

The CDR3 here is CASSRRDRLYEQYF. The CDR3 nucleotides read TGTGCCAGCAGCCGTCGGGACAGACTTTACGAGCAGTACTTC. The J gene is TRBJ2-7, the V gene TRBV6-2 or TRBV6-3; 7 bases align to TRBD1. V was pared by 6 bases and J by 4 bases, with 9 bases of the junction left unmatched. The length of the CDR3 is 14 residues. Germline CDR1 is MNHEY and CDR2 is SVGEGT.

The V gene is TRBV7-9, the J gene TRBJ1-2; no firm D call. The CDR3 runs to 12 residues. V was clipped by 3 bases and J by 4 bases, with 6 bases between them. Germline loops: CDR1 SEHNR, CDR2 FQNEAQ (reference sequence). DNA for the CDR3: TGTGCCAGCAGCTTCCGAAGCTATGGCTACACCTTC. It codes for CASSFRSYGYTF.

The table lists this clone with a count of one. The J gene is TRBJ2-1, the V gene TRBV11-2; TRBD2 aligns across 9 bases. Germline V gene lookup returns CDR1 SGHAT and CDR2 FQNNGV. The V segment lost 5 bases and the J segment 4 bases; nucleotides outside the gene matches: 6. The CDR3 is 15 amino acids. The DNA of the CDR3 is TGTGCCAGCAGCCTCAGCGGGGGGCCATACAATGAGCAGTTCTTC. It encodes CASSLSGGPYNEQFF.

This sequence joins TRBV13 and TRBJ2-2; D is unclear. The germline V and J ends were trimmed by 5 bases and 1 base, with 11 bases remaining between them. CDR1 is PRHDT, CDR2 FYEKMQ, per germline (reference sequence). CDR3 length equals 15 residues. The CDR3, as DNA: TGTGCCAGCAGCCCACGACCCGAGAACACCGGGGAGCTGTTTTTT. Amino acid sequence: CASSPRPENTGELFF.

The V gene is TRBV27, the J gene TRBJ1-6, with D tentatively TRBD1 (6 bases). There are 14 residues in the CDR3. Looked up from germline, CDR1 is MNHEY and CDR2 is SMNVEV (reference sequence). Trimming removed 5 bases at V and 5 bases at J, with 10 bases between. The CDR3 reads CASSPTGHNSPLHF. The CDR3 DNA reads TGTGCCAGCAGTCCCACAGGGCATAATTCACCCCTCCACTTT.

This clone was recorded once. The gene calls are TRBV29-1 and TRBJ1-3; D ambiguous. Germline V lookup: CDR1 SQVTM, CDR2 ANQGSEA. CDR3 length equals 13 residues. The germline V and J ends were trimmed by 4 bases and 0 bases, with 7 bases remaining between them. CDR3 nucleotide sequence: TGCAGCGTTGCCGGTCCCTCTGGAAACACCATATATTTT. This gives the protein CSVAGPSGNTIYF.

CDR3 loop: CASSLGTTKETQYF. CDR3 sequence (DNA): TGTGCCAGCAGCCTCGGGACTACTAAAGAGACCCAGTACTTC. The rearrangement uses TRBV9 and TRBJ2-5, with 7 nucleotides matching TRBD2. The CDR3 runs 14 residues. Germline CDR1 SGDLS, CDR2 YYNGEE. V shed 4 bases, J shed 3 bases, and the junction held 6 bases outside the gene matches.

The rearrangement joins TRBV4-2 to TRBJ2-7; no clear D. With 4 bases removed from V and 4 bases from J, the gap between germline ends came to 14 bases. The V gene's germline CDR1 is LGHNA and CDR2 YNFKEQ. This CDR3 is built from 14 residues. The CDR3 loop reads CASSPRSDGYEQYF. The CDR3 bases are TGTGCCAGCAGCCCGCGCTCGGACGGGTACGAGCAGTACTTC.

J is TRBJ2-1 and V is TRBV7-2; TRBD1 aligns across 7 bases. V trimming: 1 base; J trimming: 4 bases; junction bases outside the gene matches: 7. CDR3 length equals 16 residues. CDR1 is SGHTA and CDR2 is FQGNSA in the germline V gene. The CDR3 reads CASSLVGTEPYNEQFF. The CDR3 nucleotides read TGTGCCAGCAGCTTAGTTGGGACAGAGCCTTACAATGAGCAGTTCTTC.

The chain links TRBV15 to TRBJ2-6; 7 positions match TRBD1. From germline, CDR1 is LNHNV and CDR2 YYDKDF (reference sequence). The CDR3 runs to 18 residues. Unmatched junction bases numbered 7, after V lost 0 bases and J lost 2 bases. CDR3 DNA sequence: TGTGCCACCAGCAGAGATCTCGAGGGGGCGGCTGGGGCCAACGTCCTGACTTTC. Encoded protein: CATSRDLEGAAGANVLTF.

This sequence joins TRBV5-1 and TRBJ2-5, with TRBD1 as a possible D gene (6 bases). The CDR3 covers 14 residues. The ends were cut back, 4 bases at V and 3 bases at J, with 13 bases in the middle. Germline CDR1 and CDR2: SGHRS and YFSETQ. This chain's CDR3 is CASSRGGQKETQYF. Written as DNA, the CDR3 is TGCGCCAGCAGCCGCGGTGGACAGAAAGAGACCCAGTACTTC.

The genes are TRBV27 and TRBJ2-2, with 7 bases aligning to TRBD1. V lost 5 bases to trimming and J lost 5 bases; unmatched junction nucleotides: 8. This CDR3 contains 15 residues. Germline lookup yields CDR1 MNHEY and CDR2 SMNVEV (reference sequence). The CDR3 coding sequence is TGTGCCAGCAGTGTCATCACGACAGGGACCGGGGAGCTGTTTTTT. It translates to CASSVITTGTGELFF.

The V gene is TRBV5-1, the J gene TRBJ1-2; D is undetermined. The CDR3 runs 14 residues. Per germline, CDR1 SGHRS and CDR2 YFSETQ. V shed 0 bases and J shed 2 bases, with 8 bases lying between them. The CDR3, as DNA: TGCGCCAGCAGCTTGGGCCAGGTGAACTATGGCTACACCTTC. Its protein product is CASSLGQVNYGYTF.

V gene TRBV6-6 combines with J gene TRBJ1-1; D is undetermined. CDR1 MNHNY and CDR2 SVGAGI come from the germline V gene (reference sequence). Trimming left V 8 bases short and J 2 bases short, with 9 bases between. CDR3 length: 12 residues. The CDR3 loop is CASLWLNTEAFF. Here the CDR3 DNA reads TGTGCCAGCTTGTGGTTAAACACTGAAGCTTTCTTT.

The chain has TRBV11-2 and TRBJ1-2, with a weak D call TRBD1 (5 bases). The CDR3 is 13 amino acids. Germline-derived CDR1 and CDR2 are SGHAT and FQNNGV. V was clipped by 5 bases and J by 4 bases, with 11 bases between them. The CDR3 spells CASSLGALYGYTF. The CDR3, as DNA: TGTGCCAGCAGCCTAGGGGCGCTCTATGGCTACACCTTC.